The subject of this entry is one T cell receptor (beta chain). It has no known antigen specificity. There are no base qualities to consult, and no much larger clone falls within one base. Instrument on record: Illumina HiSeq 2500. Quantitative 5'-RACE with molecular barcodes was used to prepare TCR beta libraries. As for the authors' bioinformatics: A new computational method based on a probabilistic model of VDJ rearrangement was used to identify disease-linked TCR variants. The raw public reads went through TCRdb reprocessing: fastp at Q25, MiXCR clone calling, in-frame beta chains kept. Identical CDR3 proteins give one entry, which carries the most common genes and DNA. These V and J calls originate from TCRdb's pipeline instead of the authors' own analysis. The sample yields nearly 250,000 distinct CDR3 sequences; roughly 32% were counted once. Of the sample, approximately 4.4% is held by the ten largest clones.

The CDR3 contains 13 residues, cysteine and phenylalanine counted. The only DNA kept is the CDR3, 39 bases in frame from the first base. CDR1 is given as MNHEY and CDR2 as SMNVEV, both from the germline V gene (reference sequence). At the junction V is shortened by 5 bases and J by 1 base, with 9 bases in between. The entry originates in a study of CD8 T cells in ankylosing spondylitis (dated 2017 in TCRdb). Concerning the study at large: To find TCR variants linked to disease, the study profiled T cell receptor beta repertoires in ankylosing spondylitis patients and healthy donors. The whole study cohort included 85 to 120 healthy donors and about two dozen ankylosing spondylitis patients. Peripheral blood samples were taken, and synovial fluid was additionally collected from ankylosing spondylitis patients.

Study-level results and caveats: In peripheral blood, the disease-linked clones were found at relatively low frequencies and had a CD8+ phenotype. Significant enrichment of the disease-linked clones was reported in matched synovial fluid samples from ankylosing spondylitis patients. Blood from ankylosing spondylitis patients appeared to be characterized by a TCR beta motif composed of under 10 highly homologous amino acid variants. Some motif variants had previously been reported in the synovial fluid and blood of reactive arthritis patients, which suggests shared mechanisms of disease initiation.

This clonotype was obtained from a male donor with ankylosing spondylitis or in good health (not recorded which). The chain is made from TRBV27 and TRBJ2-7, with no confident D gene call. Source material: blood, either unsorted or a sorted T cell fraction (not recorded which). The DNA reads TGTGCCAGCAGTGAGTTGAATTCCTACGAGCAGTACTTC. Translated, it gives CASSELNSYEQYF.